A selection of T cell receptor beta chains follows, all from one sample in a study of beta chain features in type 1 diabetes. The data were produced by immunoSEQ multiplex PCR, yet TCRdb's version contains in-frame clones alone and is incomplete. The data contain about 170,000 clones, less than 9.5% of them singletons. Material for sequencing was central memory CD4+ T cells from blood. These receptors came from a woman aged 40-49 years with type 1 diabetes. The CDR3 runs from the conserved cysteine through the conserved F or W. The D gene is left open where the match is weak. Clone size is given for some rows only: seen once, a few or many times, or a class if the clone is expanded.

clone_size j_call d_call v_call cdr3_nt cdr3_aa
few TRBJ1-2 TRBD1 TRBV18 TGTGCCAGCTCGCCCCGGACAGGGGACGGCTACACCTTC CASSPRTGDGYTF
NA TRBJ1-1 NA TRBV6-5 TGTGCCAGCAGTTACTCGCCAGGGATGAACACTGAAGCTTTCTTT CASSYSPGMNTEAFF
NA TRBJ2-5 TRBD1 TRBV5-1 TGCGCCAGCAGCCACTCCGGGACAGGGACAGAGACCCAGTACTTC CASSHSGTGTETQYF
NA TRBJ2-3 TRBD1 TRBV28 TGTGCCAGCAGTTCCGGACAGGGGACAGATACGCAGTATTTT CASSSGQGTDTQYF
few TRBJ2-1 NA TRBV30 TGTGCCTGGAGTGTACTGCCCGGCAATGAGCAGTTCTTC CAWSVLPGNEQFF
few TRBJ2-7 TRBD1 TRBV27 TGTGCCAGCAACGGACAGGGGAACAACGAGCAGTACTTC CASNGQGNNEQYF
NA TRBJ1-5 TRBD1 TRBV7-2 TGTGCCAGCAGCTTAGGGAGCCTCGGACAGGGGAGAGGTCAGCCCCAGCATTTT CASSLGSLGQGRGQPQHF
NA TRBJ1-1 TRBD1 TRBV23-1 TGCGCCAGCAGTCCCCGGACAGGGCTGAGCACTGAAGCTTTCTTT CASSPRTGLSTEAFF
NA TRBJ2-7 TRBD1 TRBV7-9 TGTGCCAGCAGCAAGGGACAGGGGTTCTCCTACGAGCAGTACTTC CASSKGQGFSYEQYF
few TRBJ1-6 NA TRBV6-5 TGTGCCAGCAGTTACGGGGGGACTAATTCACCCCTCCACTTT CASSYGGTNSPLHF
few TRBJ2-1 NA TRBV4-2 TGTGCCAGCAGCCAAGTATACTCCGGTTCCAATGAGCAGTTCTTC CASSQVYSGSNEQFF
NA TRBJ2-7 TRBD2 TRBV4-2 TGTGCCAGCAGCCAAGGAGCGGGGCCCCCCGGAGAGCAGTACTTC CASSQGAGPPGEQYF
NA TRBJ2-1 NA TRBV4-2 TGTGCCAGCAGCCACGAAAGTCGGCAGGGAGGCAATGAGCAGTTCTTC CASSHESRQGGNEQFF
few TRBJ2-4 TRBD1 TRBV7-2 TGTGCCAGCAGCCCAGGGGGATACATTCAGTACTTC CASSPGGYIQYF
few TRBJ2-5 NA TRBV30 TGTGCCTGGAGTGTGGGGCCCGGTGAGACCCAGTACTTC CAWSVGPGETQYF
NA TRBJ2-1 NA TRBV19 TGTGCCAGTGCGCAGGCTGTCGGAGGTGAGCAGTTCTTC CASAQAVGGEQFF
few TRBJ2-2 NA TRBV28 TGTGCCAGCAGTTTTGGCCCGGGGGTTAGCACCGGGGAGCTGTTTTTT CASSFGPGVSTGELFF
few TRBJ2-1 TRBD1 TRBV18 TGTGCCAGCTCACTAATTACCGGGACAGGGAGTGGCAATGAGCAGTTCTTC CASSLITGTGSGNEQFF
NA TRBJ1-5 NA TRBV2 TGTGCCAGCAGAGTCCGCGGCAACCAGCCCCAGCATTTT CASRVRGNQPQHF
few TRBJ2-1 NA TRBV28 TGTGCCAGCAGTTCCGCCGGGACTTTTACTTCTGAGCAGTTCTTC CASSSAGTFTSEQFF
few TRBJ1-6 NA TRBV18 TGTGCCAGCTCACCGGGCAGGGCCCTAGGGTCCCTCCACTTT CASSPGRALGSLHF
few TRBJ1-2 TRBD1 TRBV4-3 TGCGCCAGCAGCCAGGACAGGGCCCCTTATGGCTACACCTTC CASSQDRAPYGYTF
NA TRBJ1-2 NA TRBV5-4 TGTGCCAGCAGCCACAGGGATGGCTACACCTTC CASSHRDGYTF
few TRBJ1-2 NA TRBV6-5 TGTGCCAGCAGCTACCGGGGAGGGGCCTATGGCTACACCTTC CASSYRGGAYGYTF
NA TRBJ1-2 TRBD1 TRBV28 TGTGCCAGCACGGACAGGTACTATGGCTACACCTTC CASTDRYYGYTF
NA TRBJ2-1 TRBD2 TRBV29-1 TGCAGCGCCGCGGGGGGGCCTACCTACAATGAGCAGTTCTTC CSAAGGPTYNEQFF
NA TRBJ1-1 NA TRBV6-5 TGTGCCAGCAGTTATTCGGCCCTGCAGGACACTGAAGCTTTCTTT CASSYSALQDTEAFF
NA TRBJ1-2 NA TRBV7-8 TGTGCCAGCAGCTTTAGAACCAAGGGAGGAGAATATGGCTACACCTTC CASSFRTKGGEYGYTF
NA TRBJ1-2 TRBD1 TRBV28 TGTGCCAGCAGTCCGACAGGGGATGGCTACACCTTC CASSPTGDGYTF
many TRBJ2-1 NA TRBV5-5 TGTGCCAGCAGCTTGGCCACTAGCCCAAGGCAGGAGCAGTTCTTC CASSLATSPRQEQFF
NA TRBJ2-7 TRBD1 TRBV7-8 TGTGCCAGCAGCTTGGGACAGATCTACGAGCAGTACTTC CASSLGQIYEQYF
few TRBJ2-3 TRBD2 TRBV6-4 TGTGCCAGCAGCCTGTGGGGGGGTTTAACAGATACGCAGTATTTT CASSLWGGLTDTQYF
NA TRBJ1-1 TRBD1 TRBV6-6 TGTGCCAGCAGTTACTCCGGGACAGGGGGCCTCGAAGCTTTCTTT CASSYSGTGGLEAFF
NA TRBJ2-5 TRBD2 TRBV5-6 TGTGCCAGCAGCTTGTGGGCTAGCGGGGGAATAGGGGAGACCCAGTACTTC CASSLWASGGIGETQYF
few TRBJ2-1 TRBD2 TRBV13 TGTGCCAGCAGTCGCCCGGGGGGAACGCAGTTCTTC CASSRPGGTQFF
few TRBJ2-1 NA TRBV5-5 TGTGCCAGCAGCTTGGCCTATGAGCAGTTCTTC CASSLAYEQFF
few TRBJ2-5 NA TRBV5-8 TGTGCCAGCAGCGTCCAGTTCCAAGAGACCCAGTACTTC CASSVQFQETQYF
few TRBJ1-3 NA TRBV10-3 TGTGCCATGACAGCAAGGACCTCTGGAAACACCATATATTTT CAMTARTSGNTIYF
NA TRBJ2-3 NA TRBV27 TGTGCCAGCAGTTTAGCGGGAAGAGATACGCAGTATTTT CASSLAGRDTQYF
few TRBJ2-7 TRBD2 TRBV7-9 TGTGCCAGCCACCGGCTAGCGGGAGTAGACGAGCAGTACTTC CASHRLAGVDEQYF
few TRBJ1-2 NA TRBV28 TGTGCCAGCAGTTTACCGGGGGGCGTCTATGGCTACACCTTC CASSLPGGVYGYTF
NA TRBJ2-1 TRBD2 TRBV5-1 TGCGCCAGCAGCTTAGGGACTAGGATGGGGAATGAGCAGTTCTTC CASSLGTRMGNEQFF
few TRBJ1-4 TRBD1 TRBV29-1 TGCAGCGCCGCGGACAGGGAGGGAGAAAAACTGTTTTTT CSAADREGEKLFF
NA TRBJ2-3 TRBD2 TRBV11-1 TGTGCCAGCAGCTTAGGGACTAGCTCAGATACGCAGTATTTT CASSLGTSSDTQYF
few TRBJ2-7 TRBD2 TRBV10-3 TGTGCCATCAGTGAGGGGGGTAGCGGGAGCGTAGCCTACGAGCAGTACTTC CAISEGGSGSVAYEQYF
NA TRBJ2-3 TRBD1 TRBV19 TGTGCCAGTAGGTTACCAGGGGGCCGGGAAGATACGCAGTATTTT CASRLPGGREDTQYF
NA TRBJ1-1 TRBD1 TRBV7-3 TGTGCCAGCAGGTTACAGGGGAGAACTGAAGCTTTCTTT CASRLQGRTEAFF
few TRBJ2-5 NA TRBV18 TGTGCCAGCTCACCCGGGGTGGAGACCCAGTACTTC CASSPGVETQYF
few TRBJ2-5 TRBD2 TRBV28 TGTGCCAGCAGTGTACTAGCGGGGGGCCAAGAGACCCAGTACTTC CASSVLAGGQETQYF
few TRBJ2-6 NA TRBV23-1 TGCGCCAGCAGTCAATCAGCCAGGACACGGCCTCTGAAGGCCAACGTCCTGACTTTC CASSQSARTRPLKANVLTF
many TRBJ2-2 TRBD1 TRBV29-1 TGCAGCGTTGGAGGACAGGGGGTAGGGACCGGGGAGCTGTTTTTT CSVGGQGVGTGELFF
NA TRBJ2-5 TRBD2 TRBV9 TGTGCCAGCAGCGTAGCAGCGGGGGGGCGAGGGCAAGAGACCCAGTACTTC CASSVAAGGRGQETQYF
few TRBJ2-1 TRBD2 TRBV28 TGTGCCAGCGGGGCTAGCGGGGGGAATGAGCAGTTCTTC CASGASGGNEQFF
NA TRBJ2-1 TRBD1 TRBV19 TGTGCCAGTAGTGCGCGCCGGGACAGGGCTGTGGAGCAGTTCTTC CASSARRDRAVEQFF
few TRBJ2-1 TRBD2 TRBV6-6 TGTGCCAGCCAGAAACGGCTAGCGGGGGTGAAGAATGAGCAGTTCTTC CASQKRLAGVKNEQFF
few TRBJ2-5 NA TRBV7-9 TGTGCCAGCAGCTTATCCCCTCCCGCAGGCCAAGAGACCCAGTACTTC CASSLSPPAGQETQYF
NA TRBJ2-1 TRBD2 TRBV28 TGTGCCAGCAACCCCGCGGGGGGCCGCCGATACAATGAGCAGTTCTTC CASNPAGGRRYNEQFF
NA TRBJ2-3 TRBD2 TRBV28 TGTGCCAGCAGTTCGGGACTAGCGGGAGGTATAGATACGCAGTATTTT CASSSGLAGGIDTQYF
NA TRBJ1-1 NA TRBV5-4 TGTGCCAGCAGCCAGGAAGGTTTTGGGACTGAAGCTTTCTTT CASSQEGFGTEAFF